The 6 T cell receptor beta chains presented below share a single source sample, sequenced in a study of blood T cell repertoires in COVID-19. Some clones are missing from TCRdb's copy, which holds only in-frame ones; the method was immunoSEQ multiplex PCR. The sample records some 120,000 clones, 79% being singletons. Sequencing was carried out using peripheral blood. All receptors derive from a man aged 35 to 55 with active or convalescent COVID-19.

This clone appeared once. The chain couples TRBV9 to TRBJ2-2; 12 positions agree with TRBD2. The ends lost 4 bases at V and 6 bases at J; junction bases unmatched: 4. Per the germline V gene, CDR1 is SGDLS and CDR2 is YYNGEE. The CDR3 covers 15 residues. The CDR3 sequence: CASSRPSGRAGELFF. The CDR3, as DNA: TGTGCCAGCAGCAGACCTAGCGGGAGGGCCGGGGAGCTGTTTTTT.

The chain links TRBV27 to TRBJ2-7; TRBD2 aligns across 13 bases. Germline-derived CDR1 and CDR2 are MNHEY and SMNVEV (reference sequence). This CDR3 region has 16 residues. V lost 6 bases, J lost 5 bases, and 10 bases stayed unmatched. The CDR3 DNA reads as TGTGCCAGCAGATTACTAGCGGGGGGGATACAGAACGAGCAGTACTTC. As protein: CASRLLAGGIQNEQYF.

This clone was found a few times. The chain carries TRBV18 and TRBJ1-5; D is perhaps TRBD1 (6 bases). The CDR3 runs 15 residues. Per germline, CDR1 KGHSH and CDR2 LQKENI. V was trimmed by 3 bases and J by 1 base, leaving 10 bases between them. CDR3 in DNA: TGTGCCAGCTCACCCCCGGGGGGCAGCAATCAGCCCCAGCATTTT. As protein: CASSPPGGSNQPQHF.

This clone was detected only once. The chain links TRBV5-4 to TRBJ2-7; 7 nucleotides agree with TRBD2. The CDR3 contains 15 residues. V was clipped by 3 bases and J by 2 bases; unmatched bases: 8. Germline V gene data show CDR1 as SGHNT and CDR2 as YYREEE (reference sequence). The CDR3 loop reads CASSWSGTGPYEQYF. CDR3 nucleotide sequence: TGTGCCAGCAGCTGGAGCGGGACGGGGCCCTACGAGCAGTACTTC.

The gene calls are TRBV28 and TRBJ1-1, with D tentatively TRBD1 (5 bases). The V gene's germline CDR1 is MDHEN and CDR2 SYDVKM. The CDR3 loop spans 14 amino acids. Trimming left V 1 base short and J 5 bases short, with 11 bases between. Here the CDR3 DNA reads TGTGCCAGCAGTTTATTGCCCAGGGCGACTGAAGCTTTCTTT. This gives the protein CASSLLPRATEAFF.

This chain connects TRBV4-3 to TRBJ1-3, with 8 bases lining up with TRBD1. The CDR3 is made up of 18 amino acids. V was clipped by 4 bases and J by 0 bases; unmatched bases: 11. The germline CDR1 and CDR2 sequences are LGHNA and YSLEER. DNA for the CDR3: TGCGCCAGCAGCCCCAGTACGACAGGGGCGTTCTCTGGAAACACCATATATTTT. Encoded protein: CASSPSTTGAFSGNTIYF.